This T cell receptor beta chain was retrieved from a study of spatial heterogeneity in lung cancer. Study-level background: Detection consistently captured more beta-chain sequences than alpha-chain sequences. Every unique TCR and UMI combination, on average, appeared more than ten times in raw reads.

TCRdb re-derived calls from the 5' RACE reads in MiXCR, one entry per CDR3 protein. The repertoire includes thousands of distinct CDR3 sequences, approximately 15% of them detected once, and about 25% sits in the top ten. As to time point: sample taken at primary tumor resection. Researchers sequenced whole RNA taken from tumor, nontumor lung or frozen PBMC without sorting. Trimming took 3 bases from V and 0 from J; bases not matched to a gene: 17. Germline loops: CDR1 LGHNT, CDR2 FRNRAP. The CDR3 extends over 22 amino acids. The chain links TRBV12-5 to TRBJ2-1; 13 positions agree with TRBD2. Specimen: normal lung tissue next to the tumor, collected at surgery. The source of this sequence is a male donor with early-stage non-small cell lung cancer. CDR3 region: CASGFRPLPGLAGTSSYNEQFF. As DNA, the CDR3 is TGTGCTAGTGGTTTTCGACCCCTCCCGGGACTAGCGGGGACGAGCTCCTACAATGAGCAGTTCTTC.